The clone carrying this T cell receptor (beta chain) was observed at least ten times. What it binds is unknown. MiXCR was run by TCRdb on the 5' RACE reads, yielding one entry per CDR3 protein. The sample has some 37,000 distinct CDR3 sequences; approximately 10% are singletons. These data come from a study of neurological immune-mediated disorders. Study outcomes and limitations: No CDR3 amino acid sequences were shared by expanded clones across subjects, suggesting private repertoires in all groups.

CDR1 and CDR2 (germline): SGHVS, FQNEAQ. The CDR3 is made up of 13 amino acids. Trimming removed 5 bases at V and 7 bases at J, with 12 bases between. The sequenced sample consisted of PBMCs. The J gene is TRBJ1-5, the V gene TRBV7-8; D might be TRBD1 (5 bases). The TCR was taken from a woman in her twenties or thirties with HTLV-1-associated myelopathy (HAM/TSP). CDR3 DNA sequence: TGTGCCAGCAGCGCGCGGAGGGACCAGCCCCAGCATTTT. As protein: CASSARRDQPQHF.